Listed below are T cell receptor beta chains from one sample, sequenced in a study of blood T cell repertoires in COVID-19. Sequencing was performed with immunoSEQ multiplex PCR; in TCRdb, only in-frame clones are kept and a portion is missing. The sample yields about 440,000 clones, less than 95% seen once. The sequenced sample consisted of PBMCs or T cells enriched from blood (not recorded which). The receptors were sampled from a man aged 18 to 35 who had recovered from COVID-19. Each CDR3 is given without its conserved first and last residue.

v_gene: TRBV4-1
j_gene: TRBJ1-5
CDR3aa: ASSQALEQPQH

v_gene: TRBV6-2/TRBV6-3
j_gene: TRBJ2-1
CDR3aa: ASSYRLAGEGEQF

v_gene: TRBV30
j_gene: TRBJ2-3
CDR3aa: AWSPASGTDTQY

v_gene: TRBV9
j_gene: TRBJ1-3
CDR3aa: ASSVGGLGSGNTIY

v_gene: TRBV19
j_gene: TRBJ1-5
CDR3aa: ASSIKTGGNQPQH

v_gene: TRBV19
j_gene: TRBJ2-2
CDR3aa: ASSDGTGTGFRELF

v_gene: TRBV9
j_gene: TRBJ2-3
CDR3aa: ASSVDSPPAGGSDTQY

v_gene: TRBV2
j_gene: TRBJ1-4
CDR3aa: AILTGRYKKLF

v_gene: TRBV15
j_gene: TRBJ2-3
CDR3aa: ATSSPAAFGTDTQY

v_gene: TRBV15
j_gene: TRBJ1-1
CDR3aa: ATSRDATRGSTEAF

v_gene: TRBV19
j_gene: TRBJ1-5
CDR3aa: ASSIFHFTGSGDQPQH

v_gene: TRBV19
j_gene: TRBJ1-5
CDR3aa: ASSISPALEAGH

v_gene: TRBV28
j_gene: TRBJ2-1
CDR3aa: ASSFARYFSGSYDNEQF

v_gene: TRBV6-1
j_gene: TRBJ2-5
CDR3aa: ASSEATGGRETQY

v_gene: TRBV29-1
j_gene: TRBJ1-5
CDR3aa: SVGDRQNQPQH

v_gene: TRBV30
j_gene: TRBJ1-1
CDR3aa: AWTLWNTEAF

v_gene: TRBV5-4
j_gene: TRBJ1-6
CDR3aa: ASSLNENSPLH

v_gene: TRBV7-3
j_gene: TRBJ1-2
CDR3aa: ASSLNSLGGYT

v_gene: TRBV10-3
j_gene: TRBJ1-1
CDR3aa: AIRRERPTEAF

v_gene: TRBV6-5
j_gene: TRBJ2-3
CDR3aa: ASSYRDTQY

v_gene: TRBV11-3
j_gene: TRBJ2-1
CDR3aa: ASSTQGNEQF

v_gene: TRBV30
j_gene: TRBJ2-7
CDR3aa: ALRPTGSYEQY

v_gene: TRBV20-1
j_gene: TRBJ1-1
CDR3aa: SASYDTEAF

v_gene: TRBV19
j_gene: TRBJ2-3
CDR3aa: ASSIQLGTSGRPHTDTQY

v_gene: TRBV19
j_gene: TRBJ1-2
CDR3aa: ASRAGLINYGYT

v_gene: TRBV7-9
j_gene: TRBJ2-1
CDR3aa: ASDSSGTYNEQF

v_gene: TRBV7-9
j_gene: TRBJ2-5
CDR3aa: ASSSSSEGAETQY

v_gene: TRBV27
j_gene: TRBJ2-1
CDR3aa: ASSQNRDWAYNEQF

v_gene: TRBV7-9
j_gene: TRBJ1-2
CDR3aa: ASSLAGSVIVDGYT

v_gene: TRBV4-1
j_gene: TRBJ2-2
CDR3aa: ASSLQGDGELF

v_gene: TRBV18
j_gene: TRBJ1-5
CDR3aa: ASSPRLGTDTRMYSNQPQH

v_gene: TRBV28
j_gene: TRBJ1-5
CDR3aa: ASGGHSNQPQH

v_gene: TRBV18
j_gene: TRBJ1-1
CDR3aa: ASSTDREGTEAF

v_gene: TRBV3-1/TRBV3-2
j_gene: TRBJ2-3
CDR3aa: ASSHLATDTQY

v_gene: TRBV11-2
j_gene: TRBJ2-3
CDR3aa: ASSPQVASPDTQY

v_gene: TRBV6-6
j_gene: TRBJ1-2
CDR3aa: ASTAGGRDGYT